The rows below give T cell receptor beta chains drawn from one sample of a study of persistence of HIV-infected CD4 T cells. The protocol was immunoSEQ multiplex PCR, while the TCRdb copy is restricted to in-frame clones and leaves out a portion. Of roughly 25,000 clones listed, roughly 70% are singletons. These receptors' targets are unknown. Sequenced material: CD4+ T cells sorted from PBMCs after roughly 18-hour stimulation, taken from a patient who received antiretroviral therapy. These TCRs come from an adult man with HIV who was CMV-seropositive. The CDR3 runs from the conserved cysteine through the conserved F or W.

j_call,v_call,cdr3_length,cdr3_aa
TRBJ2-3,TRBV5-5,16,CASRSGTSGITDTQYF
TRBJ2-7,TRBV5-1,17,CASSLGLGSQGVGEQYF
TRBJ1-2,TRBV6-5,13,CASKVWGNYGYTF
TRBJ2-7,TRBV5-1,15,CASSLTGTGVDEQYF
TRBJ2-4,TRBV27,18,CASSRGSGGASAKNIQYF
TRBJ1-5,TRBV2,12,CATRQGNQPQHF
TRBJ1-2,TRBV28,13,CASRETGSRGYTF
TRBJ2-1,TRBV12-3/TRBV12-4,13,CASSFSRVNEQFF
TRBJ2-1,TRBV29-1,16,CSVEAGKGFLYNEQFF
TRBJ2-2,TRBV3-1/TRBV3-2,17,CASSYSGGALWPGELFF
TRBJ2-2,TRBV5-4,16,CASSRKGRMNTGELFF
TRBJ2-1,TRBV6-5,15,CASSADRALYNEQFF
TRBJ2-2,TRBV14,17,CASSHLWTGSNTGELFF
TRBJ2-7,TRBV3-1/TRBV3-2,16,CASSPMLAGGPYEQYF
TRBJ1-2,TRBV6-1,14,CASSERGGTDGYTF
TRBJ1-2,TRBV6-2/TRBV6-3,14,CASSYGTPPGGYTF
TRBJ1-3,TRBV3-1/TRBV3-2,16,CASSQDIPTGGNTIYF
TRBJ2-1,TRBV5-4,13,CASSLAAGNEQFF
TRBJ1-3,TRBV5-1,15,CASSIQGGSGNTIYF
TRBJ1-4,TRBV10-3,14,CAISDRDSNEKLFF
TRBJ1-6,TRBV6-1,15,CASSEFTGDNSPLHF
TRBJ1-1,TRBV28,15,CASGRTGVVNTEAFF
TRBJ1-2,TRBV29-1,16,CSVGVGRGRKEDGYTF
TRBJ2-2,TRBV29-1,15,CSVEDLGGYTGELFF
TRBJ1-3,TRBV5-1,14,CASSSQGDGNTIYF
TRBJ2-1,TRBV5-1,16,CASSLSAGLSYNEQFF
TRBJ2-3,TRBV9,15,CASSELAGLTDTQYF
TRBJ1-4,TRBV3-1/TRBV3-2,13,CASSQDFNEKLFF
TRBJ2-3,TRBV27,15,CASSSPGQRWDTQYF
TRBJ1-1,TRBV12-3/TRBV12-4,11,CASSPRGEAFF
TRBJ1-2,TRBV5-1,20,CASSLARVRGRQAPNYGYTF
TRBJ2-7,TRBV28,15,CASSLYGGGVYEQYF
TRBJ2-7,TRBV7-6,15,CASSTLAGGPYEQYF
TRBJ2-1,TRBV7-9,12,CASSSGGNEQFF
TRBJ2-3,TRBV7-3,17,CASSLASSGQGVYTQYF
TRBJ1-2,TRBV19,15,CASSIDFGTGDGYTF
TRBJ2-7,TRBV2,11,CASSEWNEQYF
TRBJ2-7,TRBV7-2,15,CASSFGGDPSYEQYF
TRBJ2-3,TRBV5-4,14,CASTRDGSTDTQYF
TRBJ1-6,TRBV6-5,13,CASSSRQISPLHF